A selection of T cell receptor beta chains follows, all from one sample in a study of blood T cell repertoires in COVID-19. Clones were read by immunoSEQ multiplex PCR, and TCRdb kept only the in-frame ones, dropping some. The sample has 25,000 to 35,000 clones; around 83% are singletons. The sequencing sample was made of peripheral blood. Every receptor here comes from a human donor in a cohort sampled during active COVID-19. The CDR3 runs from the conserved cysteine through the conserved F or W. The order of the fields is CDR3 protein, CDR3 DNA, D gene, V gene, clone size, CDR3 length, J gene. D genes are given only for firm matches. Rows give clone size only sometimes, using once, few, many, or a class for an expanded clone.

CDR3aa: CASSPSSAGYNEQFF
CDR3nt: TGTGCCAGCTCACCATCGAGTGCGGGCTACAATGAGCAGTTCTTC
d_gene: -
v_gene: TRBV18
abundance: -
len: 15
j_gene: TRBJ2-1

CDR3aa: CASSSAGGRSYNEQFF
CDR3nt: TGTGCCAGCAGCTCAGCGGGGGGGCGGTCCTACAATGAGCAGTTCTTC
d_gene: TRBD2
v_gene: TRBV9
abundance: -
len: 16
j_gene: TRBJ2-1

CDR3aa: CASSWTGGHEQYF
CDR3nt: TGTGCCAGCAGTTGGACAGGGGGGCACGAGCAGTACTTC
d_gene: TRBD1
v_gene: TRBV27
abundance: -
len: 13
j_gene: TRBJ2-7

CDR3aa: CASSLPGGPSDTQYF
CDR3nt: TGTGCCAGCAGCTTACCGGGGGGGCCATCTGATACGCAGTATTTT
d_gene: TRBD2
v_gene: TRBV7-2
abundance: -
len: 15
j_gene: TRBJ2-3

CDR3aa: CASSLNPFGLSSYNEQFF
CDR3nt: TGTGCCAGCAGCTTAAACCCCTTTGGCTTAAGCTCCTACAATGAGCAGTTCTTC
d_gene: -
v_gene: TRBV7-3
abundance: -
len: 18
j_gene: TRBJ2-1

CDR3aa: CASSPLGGRASGELFF
CDR3nt: TGTGCCAGCAGCCCATTGGGGGGGAGGGCCTCCGGGGAGCTGTTTTTT
d_gene: TRBD2
v_gene: TRBV9
abundance: -
len: 16
j_gene: TRBJ2-2

CDR3aa: CASSYGGGSSYNEQFF
CDR3nt: TGTGCCAGCAGTTACGGGGGCGGGAGCTCCTACAATGAGCAGTTCTTC
d_gene: -
v_gene: TRBV6-5
abundance: medium-sized
len: 16
j_gene: TRBJ2-1

CDR3aa: CASLSYRGLSNTEAFF
CDR3nt: TGTGCCAGCCTTTCTTACAGGGGGCTATCGAACACTGAAGCTTTCTTT
d_gene: TRBD1
v_gene: TRBV28
abundance: -
len: 16
j_gene: TRBJ1-1

CDR3aa: CASSVRGSYNEQFF
CDR3nt: TGTGCCAGCAGCGTTCGGGGGTCTTACAATGAGCAGTTCTTC
d_gene: -
v_gene: TRBV9
abundance: -
len: 14
j_gene: TRBJ2-1

CDR3aa: CASSSYNLGRRVSGELFF
CDR3nt: TGTGCCAGCAGCTCCTATAATCTCGGGAGGAGGGTCAGCGGGGAGCTGTTTTTT
d_gene: TRBD2
v_gene: TRBV7-9
abundance: -
len: 18
j_gene: TRBJ2-2

CDR3aa: CASSLGTSGYNEQFF
CDR3nt: TGTGCCAGCAGCTTGGGGACTAGCGGATACAATGAGCAGTTCTTC
d_gene: TRBD2
v_gene: TRBV5-4
abundance: -
len: 15
j_gene: TRBJ2-1

CDR3aa: CASSVGQSTEAFF
CDR3nt: TGTGCCAGCAGCGTAGGACAATCCACTGAAGCTTTCTTT
d_gene: -
v_gene: TRBV9
abundance: once
len: 13
j_gene: TRBJ1-1

CDR3aa: CASSQGEGVGYGYTF
CDR3nt: TGCGCCAGCAGCCAAGGTGAAGGGGTCGGCTATGGCTACACCTTC
d_gene: -
v_gene: TRBV4-1
abundance: -
len: 15
j_gene: TRBJ1-2

CDR3aa: CAWSETGVGGGRNQPQHF
CDR3nt: TGTGCCTGGAGTGAAACTGGGGTGGGGGGAGGACGGAATCAGCCCCAGCATTTT
d_gene: -
v_gene: TRBV30
abundance: -
len: 18
j_gene: TRBJ1-5

CDR3aa: CAIPSAGVYNEQFF
CDR3nt: TGTGCCATCCCATCTGCGGGAGTCTACAATGAGCAGTTCTTC
d_gene: TRBD2
v_gene: TRBV6-5
abundance: -
len: 14
j_gene: TRBJ2-1

CDR3aa: CATSDPQRAGGNQPQHF
CDR3nt: TGTGCCACCAGTGATCCCCAACGGGCGGGGGGCAATCAGCCCCAGCATTTT
d_gene: -
v_gene: TRBV24-1
abundance: -
len: 17
j_gene: TRBJ1-5

CDR3aa: CASSLSRGREEQYF
CDR3nt: TGTGCCAGCAGCCTTAGTAGGGGGCGCGAAGAGCAGTACTTC
d_gene: TRBD1
v_gene: TRBV13
abundance: -
len: 14
j_gene: TRBJ2-7

CDR3aa: CASSLLRYEQYF
CDR3nt: TGTGCCAGCAGTTTACTCAGGTACGAGCAGTACTTC
d_gene: -
v_gene: TRBV12-3/TRBV12-4
abundance: -
len: 12
j_gene: TRBJ2-7

CDR3aa: CASSPSGQLTEAFF
CDR3nt: TGTGCCAGCTCACCCTCGGGACAGTTAACTGAAGCTTTCTTT
d_gene: TRBD1
v_gene: TRBV18
abundance: -
len: 14
j_gene: TRBJ1-1

CDR3aa: CASSYFSADTQYF
CDR3nt: TGTGCCAGCAGCTATTTTAGCGCCGATACGCAGTATTTT
d_gene: -
v_gene: TRBV5-4
abundance: once
len: 13
j_gene: TRBJ2-3

CDR3aa: CASSITKRGGSSSYNEQFF
CDR3nt: TGTGCCAGTAGTATAACAAAGCGGGGGGGATCTAGCTCCTACAATGAGCAGTTCTTC
d_gene: TRBD2
v_gene: TRBV19
abundance: -
len: 19
j_gene: TRBJ2-1

CDR3aa: CASSVGYSGNTIYF
CDR3nt: TGTGCCAGCAGCGTCGGTTACTCTGGAAACACCATATATTTT
d_gene: -
v_gene: TRBV9
abundance: -
len: 14
j_gene: TRBJ1-3